This T cell receptor (beta chain) was identified in a study of T cells in Graves' hyperthyroidism and ophthalmopathy. Participants, patients aged 18 to 65, had newly diagnosed hyperthyroidism with a duration under 2 months. Clinicians diagnosed patients from clinical symptoms, serum thyroxine and TRAb, thyroid ultrasound and orbital computed tomography. Initially, at the first diagnosis of hyperthyroidism and before any ophthalmopathy symptoms, blood was sampled. Using RNA transcripts as the source, TCR beta CDR3 regions were amplified. Researchers ran a first-round RT-PCR on the TCR CDR3 using the HTBI primer set. TCRdb re-analysed the multiplex PCR reads in MiXCR, keeping a single row per CDR3 protein. The table records roughly 380,000 distinct CDR3 sequences, 13% of them present only once. This CDR3 is 15 amino acids long. Per the germline V gene, CDR1 is SGHKS and CDR2 is YYEKEE (reference sequence). The germline V and J ends were trimmed by 4 bases and 0 bases, with 14 bases remaining between them.

The V and J genes are TRBV5-5 and TRBJ2-7, with D possibly being TRBD2 (6 bases). This receptor was taken from a man younger than 45 with Graves' hyperthyroidism that later progressed to Graves' ophthalmopathy. The sample taken for sequencing was blood. CDR3 sequence: CASSGGTLLSYEQYF. The DNA of the CDR3 is TGTGCCAGCAGCGGCGGGACGCTCCTCTCCTACGAGCAGTACTTC. Drawing the rest from reference TRBV5-5 and TRBJ2-7, the complete variable domain is DAGVTQSPTHLIKTRGQQVTLRCSPISGHKSVSWYQQVLGQGPQFIFQYYEKEERGRGNFPDRFSARQFPNYSSELNVNALLLGDSALYLCASSGGTLLSYEQYFGPGTRLTVT.